This TCR beta chain was sequenced for a study of blood T cell repertoires in COVID-19. The protocol was immunoSEQ multiplex PCR, while the TCRdb copy is restricted to in-frame clones and leaves out a portion. The profile covers almost 500,000 clones, with about 88% appearing a single time and 8.3% taken by the ten largest. The germline V and J ends were trimmed by 3 bases and 1 base, with 12 bases remaining between them. This CDR3 spans 15 amino acids. In germline, CDR1 is SGHNT, CDR2 YYREEE (reference sequence). The chain couples TRBV5-4 to TRBJ2-3; possibly TRBD1 for D (6 bases). Sample: PBMCs or T cells enriched from blood (not recorded which). The clonotype was recovered from a woman in her sixties who had recovered from COVID-19. For the CDR3, the DNA is TGTGCCAGCAGCTCCAGGGGCGCAGGCACAGATACGCAGTATTTT. It yields the protein CASSSRGAGTDTQYF.